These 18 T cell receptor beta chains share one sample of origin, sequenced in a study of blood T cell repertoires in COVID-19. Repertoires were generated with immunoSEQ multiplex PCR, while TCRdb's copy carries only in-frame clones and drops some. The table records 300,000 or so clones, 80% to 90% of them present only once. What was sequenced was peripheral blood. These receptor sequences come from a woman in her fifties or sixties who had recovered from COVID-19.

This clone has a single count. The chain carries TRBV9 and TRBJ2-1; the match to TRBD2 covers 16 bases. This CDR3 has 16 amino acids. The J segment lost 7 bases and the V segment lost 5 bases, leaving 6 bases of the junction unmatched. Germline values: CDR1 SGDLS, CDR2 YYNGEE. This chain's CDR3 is CASSGTSGRDGNEQFF. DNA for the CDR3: TGTGCCAGCAGTGGGACTAGCGGGAGGGACGGGAATGAGCAGTTCTTC.

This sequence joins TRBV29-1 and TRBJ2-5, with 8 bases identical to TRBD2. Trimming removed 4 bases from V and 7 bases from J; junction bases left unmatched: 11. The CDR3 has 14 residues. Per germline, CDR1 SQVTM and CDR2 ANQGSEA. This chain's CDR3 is CSVGRGGSPRTQYF. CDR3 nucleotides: TGCAGCGTTGGGCGCGGGGGGAGCCCACGGACCCAGTACTTC.

The CDR3 is CASSSTFNTEAFF. The CDR3 DNA sequence: TGTGCCAGCAGCTCGACATTTAACACTGAAGCTTTCTTT. The chain joins TRBV6-2 or TRBV6-3 to TRBJ1-1; no clear D. Trimming shortened V by 6 bases and J by 2 bases, and 10 bases separated the two germline ends. Germline CDR1 is MNHEY and CDR2 is SVGEGT. The CDR3 contains 13 residues.

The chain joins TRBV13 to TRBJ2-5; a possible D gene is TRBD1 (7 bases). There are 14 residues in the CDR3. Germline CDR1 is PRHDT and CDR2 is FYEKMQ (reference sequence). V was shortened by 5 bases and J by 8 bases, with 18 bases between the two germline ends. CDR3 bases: TGTGCCAGCAGCCCAGGGGGGTACTTTCAAACCCAGTACTTC. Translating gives CASSPGGYFQTQYF.

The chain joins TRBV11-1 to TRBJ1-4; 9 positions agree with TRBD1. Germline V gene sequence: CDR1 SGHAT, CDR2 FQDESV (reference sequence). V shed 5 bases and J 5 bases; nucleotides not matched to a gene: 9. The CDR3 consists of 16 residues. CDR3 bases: TGTGCCAGCAGCAACCGGGACAGGGAACGGAATGAAAAACTGTTTTTT. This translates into CASSNRDRERNEKLFF.

CDR3 nucleotides: TGTGCCAGCAGTTACAAAGGGAGCTACGGCACAGATACGCAGTATTTT. It is translated as CASSYKGSYGTDTQYF. The chain joins TRBV6-5 to TRBJ2-3; D may be TRBD2 (5 bases). This CDR3 contains 16 residues. CDR1 and CDR2 from the germline V gene are MNHEY and SVGAGI. V shed 2 bases and J shed 1 base, with 13 bases lying between them.

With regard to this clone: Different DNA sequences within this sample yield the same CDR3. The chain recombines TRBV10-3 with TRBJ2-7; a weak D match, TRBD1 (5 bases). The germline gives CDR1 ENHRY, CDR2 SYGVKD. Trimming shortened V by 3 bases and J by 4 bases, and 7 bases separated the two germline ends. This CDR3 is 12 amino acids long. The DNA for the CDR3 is TGTGCCATCAGTGACCAGGGATACGAGCAGTACTTC. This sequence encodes CAISDQGYEQYF.

CDR3 sequence (DNA): TGTGCCTGGAGTAAATCTCCCTATGGCTACACCTTC. Its protein product is CAWSKSPYGYTF. V usage is TRBV30 and J usage is TRBJ1-2; D uncertain. CDR1 and CDR2 from the germline V gene are GTSNPN and SVGIG (reference sequence). V shed 2 bases and J shed 4 bases, with 8 bases lying between them. The CDR3 is 12 amino acids.

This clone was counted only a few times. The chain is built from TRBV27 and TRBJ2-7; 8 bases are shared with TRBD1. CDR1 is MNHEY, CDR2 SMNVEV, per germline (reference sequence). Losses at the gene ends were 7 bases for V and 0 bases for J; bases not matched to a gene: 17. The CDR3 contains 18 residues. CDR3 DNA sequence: TGTGCCAGCACTCCCTTGAGAGGGACAGGCTTGAGCTCCTACGAGCAGTACTTC. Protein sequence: CASTPLRGTGLSSYEQYF.

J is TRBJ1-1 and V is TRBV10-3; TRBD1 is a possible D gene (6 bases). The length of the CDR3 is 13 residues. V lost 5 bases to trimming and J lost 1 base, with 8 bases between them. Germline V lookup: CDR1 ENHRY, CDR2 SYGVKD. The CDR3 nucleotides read TGTGCCATCAGTACAGGGACGAACACTGAAGCTTTCTTT. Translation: CAISTGTNTEAFF.

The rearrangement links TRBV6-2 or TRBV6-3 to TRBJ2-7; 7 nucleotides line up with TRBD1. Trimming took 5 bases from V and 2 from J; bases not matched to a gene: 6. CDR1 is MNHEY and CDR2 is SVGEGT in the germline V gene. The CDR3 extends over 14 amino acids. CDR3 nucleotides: TGTGCCAGCAGTCCCGGGACAGCAACCTACGAGCAGTACTTC. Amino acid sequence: CASSPGTATYEQYF.

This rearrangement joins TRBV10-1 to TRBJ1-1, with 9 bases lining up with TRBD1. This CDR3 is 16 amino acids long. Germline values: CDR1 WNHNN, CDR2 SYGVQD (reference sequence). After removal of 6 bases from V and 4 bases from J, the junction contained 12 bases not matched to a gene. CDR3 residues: CASSATPGQGSTEAFF. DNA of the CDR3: TGCGCCAGCAGCGCGACCCCGGGACAGGGTAGCACTGAAGCTTTCTTT.

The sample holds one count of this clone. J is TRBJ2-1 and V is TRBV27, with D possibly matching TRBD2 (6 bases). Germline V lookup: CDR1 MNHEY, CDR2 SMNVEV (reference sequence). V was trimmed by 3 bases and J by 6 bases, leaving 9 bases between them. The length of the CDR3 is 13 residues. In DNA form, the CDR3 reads TGTGCCAGCAGTTTTGGAGGGGCCAATGAGCAGTTCTTC. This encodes CASSFGGANEQFF.

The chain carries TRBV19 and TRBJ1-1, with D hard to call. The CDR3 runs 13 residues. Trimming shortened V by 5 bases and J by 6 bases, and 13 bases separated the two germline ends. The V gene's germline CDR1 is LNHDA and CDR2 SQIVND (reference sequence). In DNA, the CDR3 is TGTGCCAGTAGTCAACAGACGGAGGCTGAAGCTTTCTTT. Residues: CASSQQTEAEAFF.

CDR3 residues: CASSSQRDRCFF. As DNA, the CDR3 is TGTGCCAGCAGCTCACAACGGGACAGATGTTTCTTT. The chain has TRBV7-2 and TRBJ1-1; 7 bases map to TRBD1. Germline CDR1 and CDR2: SGHTA and FQGNSA. The CDR3 has 12 amino acids. V trimming: 4 bases; J trimming: 13 bases; junction bases outside the gene matches: 9.

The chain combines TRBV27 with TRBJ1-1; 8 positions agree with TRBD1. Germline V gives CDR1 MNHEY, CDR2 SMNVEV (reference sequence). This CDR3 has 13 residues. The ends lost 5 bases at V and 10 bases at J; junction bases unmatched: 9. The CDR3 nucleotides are TGTGCCAGCAGTCCGACCAGGGGGCTTGTAGCTTTCTTT. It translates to CASSPTRGLVAFF.

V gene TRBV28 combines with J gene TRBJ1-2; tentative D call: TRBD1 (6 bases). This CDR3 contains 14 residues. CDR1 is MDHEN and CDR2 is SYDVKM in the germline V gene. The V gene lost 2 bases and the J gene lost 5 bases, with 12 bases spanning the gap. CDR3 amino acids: CASSLPGTMYGYTF. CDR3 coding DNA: TGTGCCAGCAGTTTACCCGGGACAATGTATGGCTACACCTTC.

CDR3 sequence: CASSLLSGTRNTEAFF. CDR3 nucleotide sequence: TGTGCCAGCAGCTTACTATCCGGGACAAGGAACACTGAAGCTTTCTTT. This chain connects TRBV7-9 to TRBJ1-1; TRBD1 is a possible D gene (6 bases). Germline V gene data show CDR1 as SEHNR and CDR2 as FQNEAQ (reference sequence). The CDR3 has 16 residues. V was pared by 2 bases and J by 1 base, with 14 bases between. The variable domain in full, completed from reference TRBV7-9 and TRBJ1-1, reads DTGVSQNPRHKITKRGQNVTFRCDPISEHNRLYWYRQTLGQGPEFLTYFQNEAQLEKSRLLSDRFSAERPKGSFSTLEIQRTEQGDSAMYLCASSLLSGTRNTEAFFGQGTRLTVV.